Shown below are 3 T cell receptor beta chains from a single sample sequenced in a study of glioma-infiltrating T cells after dendritic cell vaccination. The assay was immunoSEQ multiplex PCR, and TCRdb's table has in-frame clones only and misses some. The data hold more than 95,000 clones, with roughly 79% observed a single time. Material: blood, obtained before dendritic cell vaccination. Receptor source: a human donor with glioblastoma.

The V call is TRBV13, the J call TRBJ1-2, with D possibly TRBD1 on 6 matching bases. Germline values: CDR1 PRHDT, CDR2 FYEKMQ (reference sequence). The CDR3 contains 15 residues. Between the trimmed V and J ends, which lost 4 bases and 3 bases, there was a span of 15 bases. CDR3 DNA sequence: TGTGCCAGCAGCTCCCCCGGGCAGGGGCACTATGGCTACACCTTC. Amino acids: CASSSPGQGHYGYTF.

This clone has more than one count but fewer than ten. The V and J genes are TRBV7-2 and TRBJ2-3; D might be TRBD2 (6 bases). The ends were cut back, 6 bases at V and 3 bases at J, with 19 bases in the middle. Germline V gene lookup returns CDR1 SGHTA and CDR2 FQGNSA. The CDR3 has 16 residues. CDR3 coding DNA: TGTGCCAGCAGTCCCCAGACGGGGGTTCTGACAGATACGCAGTATTTT. This sequence encodes CASSPQTGVLTDTQYF.

The chain is built from TRBV25-1 and TRBJ2-1; D remains ambiguous. CDR3 length equals 11 residues. V shed 9 bases and J shed 7 bases, with 10 bases lying between them. The germline CDR1 and CDR2 sequences are MGHDK and SYGVNS. CDR3: CASSRVNEQFF. In DNA, the CDR3 is TGTGCCAGTAGTCGGGTTAATGAGCAGTTCTTC.